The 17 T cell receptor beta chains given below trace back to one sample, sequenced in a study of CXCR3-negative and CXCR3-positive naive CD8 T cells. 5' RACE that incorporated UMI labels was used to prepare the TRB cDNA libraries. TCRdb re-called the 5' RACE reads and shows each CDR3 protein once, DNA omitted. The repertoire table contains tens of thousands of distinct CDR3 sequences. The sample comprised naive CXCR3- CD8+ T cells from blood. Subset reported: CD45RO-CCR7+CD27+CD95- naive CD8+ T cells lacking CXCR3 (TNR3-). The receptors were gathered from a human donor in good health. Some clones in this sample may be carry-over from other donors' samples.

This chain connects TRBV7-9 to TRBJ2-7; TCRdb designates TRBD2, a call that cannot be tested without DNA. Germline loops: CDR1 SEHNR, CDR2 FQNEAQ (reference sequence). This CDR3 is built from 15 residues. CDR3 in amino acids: CASSLGPAGTYEQYF.

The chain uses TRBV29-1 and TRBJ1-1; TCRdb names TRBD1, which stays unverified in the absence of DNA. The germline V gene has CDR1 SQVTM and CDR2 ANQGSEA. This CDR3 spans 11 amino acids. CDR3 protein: CSVEWGAEAFF.

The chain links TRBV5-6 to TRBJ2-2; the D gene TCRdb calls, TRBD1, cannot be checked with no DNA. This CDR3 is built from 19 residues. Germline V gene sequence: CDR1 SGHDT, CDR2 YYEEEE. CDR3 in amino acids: CASSWGLITGTANTGELFF.

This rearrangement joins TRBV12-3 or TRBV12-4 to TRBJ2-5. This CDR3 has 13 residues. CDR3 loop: CASSFAEEETQYF.

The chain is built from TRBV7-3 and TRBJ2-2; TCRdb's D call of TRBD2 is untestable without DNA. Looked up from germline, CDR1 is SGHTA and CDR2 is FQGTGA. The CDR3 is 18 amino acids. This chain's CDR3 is CASSLGLAGITNTGELFF.

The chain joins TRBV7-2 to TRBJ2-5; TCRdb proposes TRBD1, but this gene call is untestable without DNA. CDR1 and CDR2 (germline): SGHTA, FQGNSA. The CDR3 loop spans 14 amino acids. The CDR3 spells CASSYSPGGETQYF.

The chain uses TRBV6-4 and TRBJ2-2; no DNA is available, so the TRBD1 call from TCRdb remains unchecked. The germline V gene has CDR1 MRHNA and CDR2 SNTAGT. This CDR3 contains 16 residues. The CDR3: CASSDSSRDLTGELFF.

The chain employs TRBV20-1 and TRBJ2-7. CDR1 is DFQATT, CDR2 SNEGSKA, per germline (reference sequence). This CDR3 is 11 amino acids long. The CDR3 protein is CSAKDLWEQYF.

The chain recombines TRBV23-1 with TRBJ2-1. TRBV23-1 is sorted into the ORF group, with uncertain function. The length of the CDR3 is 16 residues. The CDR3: CASSQSRRSSYNEQFF.

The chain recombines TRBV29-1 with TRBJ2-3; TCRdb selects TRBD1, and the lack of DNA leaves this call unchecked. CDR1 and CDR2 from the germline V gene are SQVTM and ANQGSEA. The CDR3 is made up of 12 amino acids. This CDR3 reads CSVPRGSDTQYF.

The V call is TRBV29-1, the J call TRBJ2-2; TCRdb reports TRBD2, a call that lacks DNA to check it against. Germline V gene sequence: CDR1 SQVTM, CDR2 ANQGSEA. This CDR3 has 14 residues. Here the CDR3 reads CSVGPVAGTGELFF.

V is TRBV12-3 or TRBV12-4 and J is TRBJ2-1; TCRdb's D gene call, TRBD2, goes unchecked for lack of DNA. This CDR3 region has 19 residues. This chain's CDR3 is CASSFRTSGGLLTYNEQFF.

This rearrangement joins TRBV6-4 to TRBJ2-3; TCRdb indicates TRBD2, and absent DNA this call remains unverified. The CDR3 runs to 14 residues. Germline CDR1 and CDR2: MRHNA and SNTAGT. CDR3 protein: CATSTSGGTDTQYF.

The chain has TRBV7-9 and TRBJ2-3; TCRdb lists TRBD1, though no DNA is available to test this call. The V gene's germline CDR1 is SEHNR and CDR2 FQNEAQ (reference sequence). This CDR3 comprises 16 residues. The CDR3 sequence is CASSSPDRVGTDTQYF.

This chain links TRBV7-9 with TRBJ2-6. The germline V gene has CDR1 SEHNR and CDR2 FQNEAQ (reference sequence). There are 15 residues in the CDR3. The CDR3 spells CASSQTFSGANVLTF. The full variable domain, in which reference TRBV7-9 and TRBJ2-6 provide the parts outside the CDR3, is DTGVSQNPRHKITKRGQNVTFRCDPISEHNRLYWYRQTLGQGPEFLTYFQNEAQLEKSRLLSDRFSAERPKGSFSTLEIQRTEQGDSAMYLCASSQTFSGANVLTFGAGSRLTVL.

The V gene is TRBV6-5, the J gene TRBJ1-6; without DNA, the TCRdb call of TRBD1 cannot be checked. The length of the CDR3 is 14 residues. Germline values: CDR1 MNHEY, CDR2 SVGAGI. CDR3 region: CASSYRSRGSPLHF.

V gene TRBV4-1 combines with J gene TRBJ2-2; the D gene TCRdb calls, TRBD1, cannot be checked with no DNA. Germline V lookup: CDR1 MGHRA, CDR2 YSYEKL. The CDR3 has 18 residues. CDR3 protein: CASSQDTGTGMSSGELFF.